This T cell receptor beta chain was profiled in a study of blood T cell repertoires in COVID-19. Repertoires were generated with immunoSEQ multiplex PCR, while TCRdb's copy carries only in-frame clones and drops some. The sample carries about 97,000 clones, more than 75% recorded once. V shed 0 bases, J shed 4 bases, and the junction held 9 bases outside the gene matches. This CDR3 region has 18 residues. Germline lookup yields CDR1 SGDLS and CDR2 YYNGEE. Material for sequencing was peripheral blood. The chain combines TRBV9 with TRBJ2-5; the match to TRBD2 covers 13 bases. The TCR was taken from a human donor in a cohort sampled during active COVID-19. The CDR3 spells CASSVGLAGGRGGETQYF. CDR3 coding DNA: TGTGCCAGCAGCGTAGGACTAGCGGGAGGAAGGGGCGGAGAGACCCAGTACTTC.